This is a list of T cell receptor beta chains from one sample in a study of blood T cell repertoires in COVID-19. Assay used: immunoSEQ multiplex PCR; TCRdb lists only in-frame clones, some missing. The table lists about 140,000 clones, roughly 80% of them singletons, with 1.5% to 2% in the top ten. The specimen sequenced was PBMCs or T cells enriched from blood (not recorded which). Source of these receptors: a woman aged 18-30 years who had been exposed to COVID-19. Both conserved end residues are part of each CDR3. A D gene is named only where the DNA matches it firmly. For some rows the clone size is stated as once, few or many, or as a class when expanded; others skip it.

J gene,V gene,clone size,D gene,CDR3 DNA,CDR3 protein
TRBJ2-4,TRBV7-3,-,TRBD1,TGTGCCAGCAGCCCCGGACAGGGGAAAAACATTCAGTACTTC,CASSPGQGKNIQYF
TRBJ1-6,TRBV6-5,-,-,TGTGCCAGCAGTTATCAATTGACAGCTTATAATTCACCCCTCCACTTT,CASSYQLTAYNSPLHF
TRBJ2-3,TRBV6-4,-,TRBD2,TGTGCCAGCAGGCAACTAGCGGGAGACGCAGATACGCAGTATTTT,CASRQLAGDADTQYF
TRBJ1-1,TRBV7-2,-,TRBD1,TGTGCCAGCAGCTTAGACCCCACAACAGGGGGAAGTGGGGGGGCTTTCTTT,CASSLDPTTGGSGGAFF
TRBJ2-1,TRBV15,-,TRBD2,TGTGCCACCAGCAGAGAACTAGCGGGAATGATGGCTGAGCAGTTCTTC,CATSRELAGMMAEQFF
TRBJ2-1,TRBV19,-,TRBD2,TGTGCCAGTAGTACCGGACTAGCGTTCGTTGAGCAGTTCTTC,CASSTGLAFVEQFF
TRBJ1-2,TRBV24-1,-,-,TGTGCCACCAGTGATGACCTCAGGAGCTACACCTTC,CATSDDLRSYTF
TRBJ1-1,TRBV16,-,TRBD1,TGTGCCAGCAGCAGAGCGGACAGGGTCGGCACTGAAGCTTTCTTT,CASSRADRVGTEAFF
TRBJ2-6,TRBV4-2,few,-,TGTGCCAGCAGCAGTCAACCGGGACACAACTCTGGGGCCAACGTCCTGACTTTC,CASSSQPGHNSGANVLTF
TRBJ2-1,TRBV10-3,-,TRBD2,TGTGCCATCAGTGAGTCAAAGGGGAGGGGTAGAAATGAGCAGTTCTTC,CAISESKGRGRNEQFF
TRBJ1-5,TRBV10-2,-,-,TGCGCCGCGGGTGAACTGAGTTATAGCAATCAGCCCCAGCATTTT,CAAGELSYSNQPQHF
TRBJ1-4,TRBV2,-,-,TGTGCCAGCAATGGAGAGGGCGGTGCAACTAATGAAAAACTGTTTTTT,CASNGEGGATNEKLFF
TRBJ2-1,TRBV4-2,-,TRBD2,TGTGCCAGCAGCCAAGATGCGGGAGGTGTGTACAATGAGCAGTTCTTC,CASSQDAGGVYNEQFF
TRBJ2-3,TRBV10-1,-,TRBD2,TGCGCCAGCAGTGAGGGACTAGCGGGAGTTCTGGATACGCAGTATTTT,CASSEGLAGVLDTQYF
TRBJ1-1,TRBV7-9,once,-,TGTGCCAGCAGCTTAGATTCCGGACAGCAGATTTTCTTT,CASSLDSGQQIFF
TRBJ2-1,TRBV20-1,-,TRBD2,TGCAGTGCTAGTGTTCTCGGACTAGCGGGCCTTTACAATGAGCAGTTCTTC,CSASVLGLAGLYNEQFF
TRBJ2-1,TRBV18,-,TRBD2,TGTGCCAGCTCACTAGCGGGAAGCTCCTACAATGAGCAGTTCTTC,CASSLAGSSYNEQFF
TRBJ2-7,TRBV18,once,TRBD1,TGTGCCAGCTCACCGTTGGGACAGAGCTCCTACGAGCAGTACTTC,CASSPLGQSSYEQYF
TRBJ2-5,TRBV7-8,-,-,TGTGCCAGCAGCTTAAGCACAGGGAGAGAGACCCAGTACTTC,CASSLSTGRETQYF
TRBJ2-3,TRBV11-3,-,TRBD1,TGTGCCAGCAGCTTAGATGGGCAGGGGGCCGGCACAGATACGCAGTATTTT,CASSLDGQGAGTDTQYF
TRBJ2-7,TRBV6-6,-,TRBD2,TGTGCCAGCAAACTAGCGGGCGATGAGCAGTACTTC,CASKLAGDEQYF
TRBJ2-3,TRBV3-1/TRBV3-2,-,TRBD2,TGTGCCAGCAGCCAAGACGGACTAGCGGGAGGTACGCAGTATTTT,CASSQDGLAGGTQYF
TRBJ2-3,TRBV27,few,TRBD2,TGTGCCAGCAGTCCCTACCTAGCGGGAGGGCGTCAGACAGATACGCAGTATTTT,CASSPYLAGGRQTDTQYF
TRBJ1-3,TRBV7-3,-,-,TGTGCCAGCAGCCTCACGGGCTCTGGAAACACCATATATTTT,CASSLTGSGNTIYF
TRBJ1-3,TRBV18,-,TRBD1,TGTGCCAGCTCACCGTTGAAGGCAGGACAGGCTGTAGGAAACACCATATATTTT,CASSPLKAGQAVGNTIYF
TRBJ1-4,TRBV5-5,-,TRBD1,TGTGCCAGCAGCTCGCAACAGGGGGCGGCTAATGAAAAACTGTTTTTT,CASSSQQGAANEKLFF
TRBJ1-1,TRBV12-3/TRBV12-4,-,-,TGTGCCAGCAACGGACAGTTGAACACTGAAGCTTTCTTT,CASNGQLNTEAFF
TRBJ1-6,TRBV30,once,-,TGTGCCTGGAGTGTTCAGGGTAATTCACCCCTCCACTTT,CAWSVQGNSPLHF
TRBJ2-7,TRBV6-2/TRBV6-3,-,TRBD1,TGTGCCAGCAGTTACGGGACAGGGGGAAGTCTTGAGCAGTACTTC,CASSYGTGGSLEQYF
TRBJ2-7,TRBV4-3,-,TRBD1,TGCGCCAGCAGCCAAGAGACAGGGGGTGCCTACGAGCAGTACTTC,CASSQETGGAYEQYF
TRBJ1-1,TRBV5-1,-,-,TGCGCCAGCAGCTTGTACGGCGGGAACACTGAAGCTTTCTTT,CASSLYGGNTEAFF
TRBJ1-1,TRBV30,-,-,TGTGCCTGGGAGGCATCAGGGGACACTGAAGCTTTCTTT,CAWEASGDTEAFF
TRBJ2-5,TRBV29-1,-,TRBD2,TGCAGCGTAGCTCGGACTAGCGGAGCGCAAGAGACCCAGTACTTC,CSVARTSGAQETQYF
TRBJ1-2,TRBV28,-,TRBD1,TGTGCCAGCAGTTTAGGGGACAGCCCCTTCGCTAACTATGGCTACACCTTC,CASSLGDSPFANYGYTF
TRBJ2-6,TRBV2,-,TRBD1,TGTGCCAGCAGTCAGACAGGGTCTGGGGCCAACGTCCTGACTTTC,CASSQTGSGANVLTF
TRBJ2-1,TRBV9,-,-,TGTGCCTCATGGCGGCGGAGCTCCTACAATGAGCAGTTCTTC,CASWRRSSYNEQFF